These 28 T cell receptor beta chains were sequenced from one sample in a study of cytomegalovirus exposure and HLA in healthy donors. Primers: 60 Vbeta forward and 13 Jbeta reverse. Assay: immunoSEQ multiplex PCR; the TCRdb copy retains only in-frame clones and omits some. The data hold a few hundred thousand clones, with about nine tenths observed a single time. Material: PBMCs. Receptors originate from a girl aged 2 to 9 in good health and CMV-seronegative.

The count of this clone is one. V usage is TRBV7-9 and J usage is TRBJ2-5, with D perhaps TRBD1 (6 bases). The better agreement between TRBJ2-7 and the DNA end casts doubt on the J call. The CDR3 has 14 amino acids. Germline V gene lookup returns CDR1 SEHNR and CDR2 FQNEAQ (reference sequence). CDR3 bases: TGTGCCAGCAGCTTAGTTGACAGGTGGTACGAGCAGTACTTC. It encodes CASSLVDRWYEQYF.

The chain links TRBV9 to TRBJ2-7; a possible D gene is TRBD2 (5 bases). Trimming took 1 base from V and 1 from J, leaving 12 bases between them. The CDR3 is 15 residues long. The germline V gene has CDR1 SGDLS and CDR2 YYNGEE. The CDR3 nucleotides read TGTGCCAGCAGCGTATCTACCGGGGATTCCTACGAGCAGTACTTC. Its protein product is CASSVSTGDSYEQYF.

This chain connects TRBV5-1 to TRBJ2-3; 7 positions agree with TRBD2. Germline lookup yields CDR1 SGHRS and CDR2 YFSETQ. The V and J ends lost 6 bases and 4 bases, in that order; junction bases with no gene match: 11. The CDR3 is 15 amino acids. The DNA of the CDR3 is TGCGCCAGCACCCCCGGGGGGAGGTTGGCAGATACGCAGTATTTT. It specifies CASTPGGRLADTQYF.

This chain links TRBV13 with TRBJ2-7; weak D call: TRBD1 (5 bases). The V gene lost 5 bases and the J gene lost 2 bases, with 13 bases spanning the gap. Germline values: CDR1 PRHDT, CDR2 FYEKMQ (reference sequence). This CDR3 region has 14 residues. The CDR3 bases are TGTGCCAGCAGCCTCAGGACAAGGCCCTACGAGCAGTACTTC. Translating it yields CASSLRTRPYEQYF.

CDR3 nucleotides: TGTGCCAGCAGTTCTTCCCTCCGGGACAGGGGACACTATGGCTACACCTTC. Its translation: CASSSSLRDRGHYGYTF. V gene TRBV28 combines with J gene TRBJ1-2; 10 bases are shared with TRBD1. Per germline, CDR1 MDHEN and CDR2 SYDVKM. This CDR3 has 17 amino acids. The ends lost 4 bases at V and 3 bases at J; junction bases unmatched: 11.

The rearrangement joins TRBV15 to TRBJ1-3; TRBD1 matches 7 bases. The germline V gene encodes CDR1 LNHNV and CDR2 YYDKDF (reference sequence). The CDR3 contains 15 residues. J lost 0 bases, V lost 3 bases, and 2 bases had no gene match. The CDR3 coding sequence is TGTGCCACCAGCAGGTACAGGGGCTCTGGAAACACCATATATTTT. Translated: CATSRYRGSGNTIYF.

V gene TRBV2 combines with J gene TRBJ2-2; 9 bases line up with TRBD2. With V trimmed by 6 bases and J by 2 bases, 16 bases remained unmatched. There are 19 residues in the CDR3. In germline, CDR1 is SNHLY, CDR2 FYNNEI. The CDR3 DNA is TGTGCCAGCAGATTCGAGTTCCTAGCGGGGATCCTAAACACCGGGGAGCTGTTTTTT. Amino acids: CASRFEFLAGILNTGELFF.

The chain has TRBV11-2 and TRBJ2-7; D is possibly TRBD1 (6 bases). This CDR3 has 12 amino acids. Germline CDR1 SGHAT, CDR2 FQNNGV. V lost 3 bases and J lost 4, with 7 bases in between. The CDR3 here is CASSLGQYEQYF. The CDR3 DNA is TGTGCCAGCAGCTTGGGACAATACGAGCAGTACTTC.

This chain joins TRBV7-9 and TRBJ2-5; D not resolved. Trimming removed 1 base at V and 5 bases at J, with 8 bases between. The CDR3 is 13 residues long. CDR1 and CDR2 from the germline V gene are SEHNR and FQNEAQ (reference sequence). This CDR3 reads CASSLGLGETQYF. The CDR3 DNA reads TGTGCCAGCAGCTTAGGCTTGGGCGAGACCCAGTACTTC.

The chain joins TRBV28 to TRBJ1-2; a possible D gene is TRBD1 (5 bases). The CDR3 consists of 13 residues. With 6 bases removed from V and 3 bases from J, the gap between germline ends came to 11 bases. CDR1 and CDR2 (germline): MDHEN, SYDVKM. This CDR3 is CASRKTAYYGYTF. The CDR3 region has the DNA TGTGCCAGCAGAAAGACAGCTTACTATGGCTACACCTTC.

The chain employs TRBV4-1 and TRBJ2-7, with TRBD2 matching over 7 bases. The V and J ends lost 0 bases and 2 bases, in that order; junction bases with no gene match: 10. The CDR3 loop spans 17 amino acids. CDR1 is MGHRA, CDR2 YSYEKL, per germline. CDR3 amino acids: CASSQDPVSGHAYEQYF. The CDR3 DNA follows: TGCGCCAGCAGCCAAGACCCTGTTAGCGGGCACGCCTACGAGCAGTACTTC.

This chain links TRBV5-1 with TRBJ2-1; the D is unclear. CDR1 is SGHRS, CDR2 YFSETQ, per germline. The CDR3 loop spans 15 amino acids. The ends were cut back, 1 base at V and 8 bases at J, with 16 bases in the middle. The CDR3 bases are TGCGCCAGCAGCTTGTTCTATCCCTCTAGTGATGAGCAGTTCTTC. It encodes CASSLFYPSSDEQFF.

J is TRBJ1-2 and V is TRBV6-6; the D gene is possibly TRBD1 (6 bases). The germline gives CDR1 MNHNY, CDR2 SVGAGI (reference sequence). CDR3 size: 16 residues. V was pared by 6 bases and J by 1 base, with 18 bases between. Here the CDR3 DNA reads TGTGCCAGCAGCTCAGGAGGGGGGGGATTTAACTATGGCTACACCTTC. This gives the protein CASSSGGGGFNYGYTF.

J is TRBJ2-4 and V is TRBV11-2; 8 nucleotides agree with TRBD2. V trimming: 4 bases; J trimming: 8 bases; junction bases outside the gene matches: 7. Germline CDR1 and CDR2: SGHAT and FQNNGV. This CDR3 comprises 14 residues. The CDR3 nucleotides read TGTGCCAGCAGCTCGGGGGGGGACTGGGACATTCAGTACTTC. It translates to CASSSGGDWDIQYF.

The V gene is TRBV7-2, the J gene TRBJ2-7; unclear D gene. Trimming pared 4 bases from V and 0 bases from J, leaving 4 bases between. CDR3 length: 12 amino acids. Germline lookup yields CDR1 SGHTA and CDR2 FQGNSA. The DNA of the CDR3 is TGTGCCAGCAGCTATAGCTCCTACGAGCAGTACTTC. This translates into CASSYSSYEQYF.

V usage is TRBV15 and J usage is TRBJ1-1; perhaps TRBD1 as D (6 bases). This CDR3 is 14 amino acids long. V lost 0 bases to trimming and J lost 8 bases, with 13 bases between them. Germline V gene data show CDR1 as LNHNV and CDR2 as YYDKDF (reference sequence). Here the CDR3 reads CATSRERGAYEAFF. CDR3 coding DNA: TGTGCCACCAGCAGAGAACGGGGGGCCTACGAAGCTTTCTTT. Filled out from reference TRBV15 and TRBJ1-1, the complete variable domain reads DAMVIQNPRYQVTQFGKPVTLSCSQTLNHNVMYWYQQKSSQAPKLLFHYYDKDFNNEADTPDNFQSRRPNTSFCFLDIRSPGLGDTAMYLCATSRERGAYEAFFGQGTRLTVV.

The V and J genes are TRBV19 and TRBJ1-5; the D gene is possibly TRBD1 (6 bases). The CDR3 contains 19 residues. V was clipped by 3 bases and J by 0 bases, with 21 bases between them. Germline V gene lookup returns CDR1 LNHDA and CDR2 SQIVND (reference sequence). The CDR3 region has the DNA TGTGCCAGTAGTATCCTTTTACGGACAGAGTGGTATAGCAATCAGCCCCAGCATTTT. Amino acids: CASSILLRTEWYSNQPQHF.

The rearrangement links TRBV11-2 to TRBJ2-7, with TRBD1 matching 8 bases. V was clipped by 4 bases and J by 4 bases; unmatched bases: 12. The CDR3 runs to 16 residues. Per germline, CDR1 SGHAT and CDR2 FQNNGV. DNA for the CDR3: TGTGCCAGCAGCTCCTGGACAGGGACAATGGGATACGAGCAGTACTTC. This sequence encodes CASSSWTGTMGYEQYF.

The V call is TRBV2, the J call TRBJ2-1; 8 nucleotides align to TRBD1. The CDR3 runs 14 residues. V dropped 6 bases and J dropped 6; count of bases not matched to a gene: 7. Germline values: CDR1 SNHLY, CDR2 FYNNEI. The CDR3 reads CASRQGGLGNEQFF. The DNA of the CDR3 is TGTGCCAGCAGACAGGGGGGTCTAGGCAATGAGCAGTTCTTC. The full variable domain, in which reference TRBV2 and TRBJ2-1 provide the parts outside the CDR3, is EPEVTQTPSHQVTQMGQEVILRCVPISNHLYFYWYRQILGQKVEFLVSFYNNEISEKSEIFDDQFSVERPDGSNFTLKIRSTKLEDSAMYFCASRQGGLGNEQFFGPGTRLTVL.

The chain employs TRBV4-1 and TRBJ2-7; 9 bases are shared with TRBD2. The CDR3 is made up of 17 amino acids. The germline gives CDR1 MGHRA, CDR2 YSYEKL. The trim removed 1 base at V and 3 bases at J, leaving 10 bases unmatched. CDR3 protein: CASSQGPPSGAIYEQYF. The CDR3 coding sequence is TGCGCCAGCAGCCAAGGCCCCCCTAGCGGGGCTATCTACGAGCAGTACTTC.

The chain carries TRBV10-1 and TRBJ2-7; tentative D call: TRBD1 (5 bases). This CDR3 has 14 residues. V lost 0 bases to trimming and J lost 5 bases, with 11 bases between them. CDR1 and CDR2 (germline): WNHNN, SYGVQD (reference sequence). The CDR3 is CASSESGRVHEQYF. The CDR3 nucleotides read TGCGCCAGCAGTGAGTCGGGCAGGGTCCACGAGCAGTACTTC.

This chain joins TRBV5-1 and TRBJ2-6, with 10 bases that match TRBD1. The ends lost 0 bases at V and 0 bases at J; junction bases unmatched: 9. The CDR3 contains 20 residues. CDR1 SGHRS and CDR2 YFSETQ come from the germline V gene. CDR3 amino acids: CASSLVPGQGWSSGANVLTF. The CDR3 DNA reads TGCGCCAGCAGCTTGGTTCCGGGACAGGGGTGGTCCTCTGGGGCCAACGTCCTGACTTTC.

The chain is built from TRBV2 and TRBJ2-7, with D maybe TRBD2 (6 bases). In germline, CDR1 is SNHLY, CDR2 FYNNEI. The CDR3 sequence is 13 residues long. V lost 3 bases to trimming and J lost 2 bases, with 8 bases between them. The CDR3 here is CASSERGAYEQYF. The CDR3 nucleotides are TGTGCCAGCAGTGAGCGGGGAGCCTACGAGCAGTACTTC.

This sequence joins TRBV6-1 and TRBJ1-1; 8 bases are a match to TRBD1. In germline, CDR1 is MNHNS, CDR2 SASEGT. This CDR3 has 13 amino acids. J gave up 8 bases and V 5 bases, and 7 bases lay outside the gene matches. The CDR3 loop reads CASSYRTGNEAFF. CDR3 nucleotide sequence: TGTGCCAGCAGTTATAGGACAGGGAACGAAGCTTTCTTT.

The V and J genes are TRBV11-2 and TRBJ2-3, with 14 bases lining up with TRBD2. V lost 3 bases, J lost 5 bases, and 7 bases stayed unmatched. The CDR3 runs 17 residues. Germline V gene sequence: CDR1 SGHAT, CDR2 FQNNGV. Here the CDR3 DNA reads TGTGCCAGCAGCTTCGAGGGACTAGCGGGAGTTCTAGATACGCAGTATTTT. This gives the protein CASSFEGLAGVLDTQYF.

CDR3 sequence: CASSPTGEFTDTQYF. The CDR3 nucleotides read TGCGCCAGCAGCCCAACAGGAGAATTCACAGATACGCAGTATTTT. The chain has TRBV4-1 and TRBJ2-3; D might be TRBD1 (5 bases). CDR1 and CDR2 (germline): MGHRA, YSYEKL. The CDR3 spans 15 residues. Trimming removed 4 bases at V and 2 bases at J, with 13 bases between.

The gene calls are TRBV6-5 and TRBJ2-1, with D possibly matching TRBD2 (7 bases). The CDR3 extends over 14 amino acids. The V gene lost 7 bases and the J gene lost 9 bases, with 19 bases spanning the gap. The germline CDR1 and CDR2 sequences are MNHEY and SVGAGI. The CDR3 is CASTKNPGGREQFF. The CDR3 bases are TGTGCCAGCACCAAAAACCCGGGGGGCCGTGAGCAGTTCTTC.

The chain recombines TRBV7-3 with TRBJ2-2; 9 bases match TRBD1. J was trimmed by 5 bases and V by 6 bases; bases with no gene match: 10. The CDR3 loop spans 16 amino acids. Germline V gene data show CDR1 as SGHTA and CDR2 as FQGTGA. This CDR3 reads CASSPGQGIGTGELFF. The CDR3 nucleotides are TGTGCCAGCAGTCCAGGACAGGGGATAGGAACCGGGGAGCTGTTTTTT.